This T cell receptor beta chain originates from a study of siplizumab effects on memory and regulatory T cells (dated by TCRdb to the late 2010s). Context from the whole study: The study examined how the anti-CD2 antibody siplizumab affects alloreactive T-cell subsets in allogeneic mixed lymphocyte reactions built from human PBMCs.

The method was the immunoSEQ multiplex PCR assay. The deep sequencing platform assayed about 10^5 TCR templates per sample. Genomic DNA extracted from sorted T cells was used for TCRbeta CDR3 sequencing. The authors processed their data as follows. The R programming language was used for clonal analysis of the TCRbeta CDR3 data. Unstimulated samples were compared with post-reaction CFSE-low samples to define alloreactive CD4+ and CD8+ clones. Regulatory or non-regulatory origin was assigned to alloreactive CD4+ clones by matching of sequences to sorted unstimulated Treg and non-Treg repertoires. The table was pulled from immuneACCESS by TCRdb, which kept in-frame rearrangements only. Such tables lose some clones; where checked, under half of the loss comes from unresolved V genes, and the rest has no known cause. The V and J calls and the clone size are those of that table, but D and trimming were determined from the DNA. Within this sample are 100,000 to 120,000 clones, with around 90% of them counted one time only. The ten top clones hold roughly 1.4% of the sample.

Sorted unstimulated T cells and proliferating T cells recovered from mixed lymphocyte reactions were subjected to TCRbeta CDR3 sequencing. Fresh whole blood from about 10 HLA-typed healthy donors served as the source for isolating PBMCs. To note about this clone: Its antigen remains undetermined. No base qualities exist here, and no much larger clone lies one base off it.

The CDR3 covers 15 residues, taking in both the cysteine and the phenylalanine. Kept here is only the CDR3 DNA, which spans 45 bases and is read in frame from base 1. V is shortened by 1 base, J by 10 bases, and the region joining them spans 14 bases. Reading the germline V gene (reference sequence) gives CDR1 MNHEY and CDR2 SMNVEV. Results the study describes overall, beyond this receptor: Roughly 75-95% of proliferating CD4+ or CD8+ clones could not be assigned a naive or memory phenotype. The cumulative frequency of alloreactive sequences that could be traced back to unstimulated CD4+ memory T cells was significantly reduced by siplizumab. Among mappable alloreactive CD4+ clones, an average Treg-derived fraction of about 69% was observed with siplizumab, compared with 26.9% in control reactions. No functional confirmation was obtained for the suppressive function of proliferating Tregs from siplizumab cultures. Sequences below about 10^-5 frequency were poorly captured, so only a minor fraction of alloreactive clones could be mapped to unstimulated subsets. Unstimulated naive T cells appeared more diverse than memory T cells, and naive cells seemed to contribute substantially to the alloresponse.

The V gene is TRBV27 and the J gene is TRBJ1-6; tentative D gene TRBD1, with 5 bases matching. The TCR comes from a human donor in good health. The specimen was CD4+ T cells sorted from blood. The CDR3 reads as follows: CASSLLRGSGSPLHF. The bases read TGTGCCAGCAGTTTATTAAGGGGTTCGGGCTCACCCCTCCACTTT.